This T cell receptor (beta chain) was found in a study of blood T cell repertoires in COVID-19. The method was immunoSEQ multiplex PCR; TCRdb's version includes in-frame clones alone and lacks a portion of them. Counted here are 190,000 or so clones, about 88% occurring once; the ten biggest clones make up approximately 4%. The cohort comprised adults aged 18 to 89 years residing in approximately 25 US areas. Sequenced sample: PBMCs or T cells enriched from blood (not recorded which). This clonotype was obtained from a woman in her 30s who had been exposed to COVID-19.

The CDR3 here is CASSWGGGYTF. The DNA for the CDR3 is TGTGCCAGCAGTTGGGGGGGTGGCTACACCTTC. V is TRBV6-2 or TRBV6-3 and J is TRBJ1-2, with D possibly matching TRBD1 (5 bases). The CDR3 has 11 amino acids. Germline lookup yields CDR1 MNHEY and CDR2 SVGEGT. With 4 bases removed from V and 7 bases from J, the gap between germline ends came to 7 bases.